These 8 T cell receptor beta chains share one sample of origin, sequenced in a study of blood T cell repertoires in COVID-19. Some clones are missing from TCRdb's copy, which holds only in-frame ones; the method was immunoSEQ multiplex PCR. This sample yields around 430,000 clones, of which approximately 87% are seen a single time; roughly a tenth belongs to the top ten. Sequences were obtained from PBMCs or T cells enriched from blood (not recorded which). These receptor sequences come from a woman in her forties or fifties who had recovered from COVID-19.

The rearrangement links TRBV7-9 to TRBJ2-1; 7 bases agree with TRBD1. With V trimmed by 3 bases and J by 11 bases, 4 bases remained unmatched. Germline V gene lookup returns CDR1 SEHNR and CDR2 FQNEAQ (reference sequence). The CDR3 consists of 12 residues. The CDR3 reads CASSLGTEQQFF. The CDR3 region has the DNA TGTGCCAGCAGCTTGGGGACAGAGCAGCAGTTCTTC.

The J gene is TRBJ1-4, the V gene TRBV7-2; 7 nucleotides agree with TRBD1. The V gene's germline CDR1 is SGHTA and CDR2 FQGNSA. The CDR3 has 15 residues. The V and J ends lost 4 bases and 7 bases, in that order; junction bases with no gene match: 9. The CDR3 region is CASSYQTGLGEKLFF. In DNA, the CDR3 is TGTGCCAGCAGCTACCAGACAGGGTTAGGTGAAAAACTGTTTTTT. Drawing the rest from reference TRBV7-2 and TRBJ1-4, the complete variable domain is GAGVSQSPSNKVTEKGKDVELRCDPISGHTALYWYRQSLGQGLEFLIYFQGNSAPDKSGLPSDRFSAERTGGSVSTLTIQRTQQEDSAVYLCASSYQTGLGEKLFFGSGTQLSVL.

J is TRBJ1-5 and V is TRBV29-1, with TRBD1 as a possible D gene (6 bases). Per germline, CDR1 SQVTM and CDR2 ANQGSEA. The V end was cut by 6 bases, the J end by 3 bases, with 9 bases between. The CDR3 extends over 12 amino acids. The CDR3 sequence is CSVGAANQPQHF. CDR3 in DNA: TGCAGCGTGGGGGCCGCCAATCAGCCCCAGCATTTT. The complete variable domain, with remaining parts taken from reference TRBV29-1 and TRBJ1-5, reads SAVISQKPSRDICQRGTSLTIQCQVDSQVTMMFWYRQQPGQSLTLIATANQGSEATYESGFVIDKFPISRPNLTFSTLTVSNMSPEDSSIYLCSVGAANQPQHFGDGTRLSIL.

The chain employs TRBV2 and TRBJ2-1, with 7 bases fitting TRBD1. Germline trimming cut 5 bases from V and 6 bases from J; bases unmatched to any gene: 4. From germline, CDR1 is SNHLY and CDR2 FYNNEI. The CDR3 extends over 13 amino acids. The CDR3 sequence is CASSFDRANEQFF. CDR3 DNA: TGTGCCAGCAGTTTCGACAGGGCCAATGAGCAGTTCTTC.

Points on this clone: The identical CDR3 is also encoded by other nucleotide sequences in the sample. This chain's CDR3 is CASSRTVNTEAFF. DNA of the CDR3: TGTGCCAGCAGTCGCACAGTGAACACTGAAGCTTTCTTT. The rearrangement joins TRBV12-3 or TRBV12-4 to TRBJ1-1; the D is unclear. V was cut by 5 bases and J by 0 bases, with 7 bases left in between. This CDR3 spans 13 amino acids.

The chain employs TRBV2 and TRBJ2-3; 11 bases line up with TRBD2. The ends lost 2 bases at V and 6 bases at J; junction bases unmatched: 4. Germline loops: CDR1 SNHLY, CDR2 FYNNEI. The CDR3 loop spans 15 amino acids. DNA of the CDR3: TGTGCCAGCAGTGAATTAGCGGGGGGGAGGGATACGCAGTATTTT. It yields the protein CASSELAGGRDTQYF.

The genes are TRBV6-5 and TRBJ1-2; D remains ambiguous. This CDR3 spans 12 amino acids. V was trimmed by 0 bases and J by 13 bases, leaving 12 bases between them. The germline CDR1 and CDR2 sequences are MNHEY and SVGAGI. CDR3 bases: TGTGCCAGCAGTTACTCCGGTTCCTTGGTCACCTTC. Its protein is CASSYSGSLVTF.

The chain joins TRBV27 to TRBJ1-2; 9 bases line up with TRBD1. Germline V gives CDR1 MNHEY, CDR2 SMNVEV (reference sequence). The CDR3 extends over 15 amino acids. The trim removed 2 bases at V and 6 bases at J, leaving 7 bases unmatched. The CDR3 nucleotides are TGTGCCAGCAGTTTAGGTACCGGACAGGGGAATGGCTACACCTTC. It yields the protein CASSLGTGQGNGYTF.